The 7 T cell receptor beta chains in this list originate from one sample, sequenced in a study of control samples from healthy donors and cancer patients. TCRdb's copy holds only in-frame clones and misses some; the assay was immunoSEQ multiplex PCR. Among 80,000 or so clones, over 80% were seen once, and the ten largest hold 5.5% to 6.5%. Source material: blood. These receptors were collected from a woman in her sixties or seventies in good health.

V is TRBV28 and J is TRBJ2-5; 9 bases agree with TRBD1. CDR1 and CDR2 (germline): MDHEN, SYDVKM. After removal of 8 bases from V and 6 bases from J, the junction contained 13 bases not matched to a gene. This CDR3 has 15 residues. The CDR3 DNA reads as TGTGCCAGCGGTGCTGTAGGACAGGGGACGAAGACCCAGTACTTC. Its protein is CASGAVGQGTKTQYF.

The V and J genes are TRBV27 and TRBJ1-6, with a tentative D call TRBD1 (6 bases). Trimming removed 4 bases at V and 5 bases at J, with 12 bases between. This CDR3 comprises 15 residues. Germline values: CDR1 MNHEY, CDR2 SMNVEV (reference sequence). The CDR3 loop reads CASSSGTHHNSPLHF. The CDR3, as DNA: TGTGCCAGCAGTTCCGGGACACATCATAATTCACCCCTCCACTTT.

The chain is built from TRBV5-4 and TRBJ2-2; D gene uncertain. Trimming pared 4 bases from V and 7 bases from J, leaving 20 bases between. Germline CDR1 SGHNT, CDR2 YYREEE (reference sequence). The CDR3 runs 16 residues. CDR3: CASSLLSRPGVGELFF. DNA for the CDR3: TGTGCCAGCAGCCTTCTCAGCCGGCCCGGAGTCGGGGAGCTGTTTTTT.

The chain couples TRBV2 to TRBJ1-5; the D gene is possibly TRBD1 (5 bases). V was pared by 4 bases and J by 7 bases, with 11 bases between. Germline V gene lookup returns CDR1 SNHLY and CDR2 FYNNEI. The CDR3 covers 13 residues. For the CDR3, the DNA is TGTGCCAGCAGTGTTGAGGGGCGGCAGCCCCAGCATTTT. This encodes CASSVEGRQPQHF.

The V and J genes are TRBV28 and TRBJ2-6; possible D gene TRBD1, 6 bases. This CDR3 comprises 17 residues. Germline V CDR1 and CDR2: MDHEN, SYDVKM. V lost 6 bases and J 1 base, leaving 16 bases between the germline ends. CDR3 coding DNA: TGTGCCAGCAGGTCGCCGGGACATAGATCTGGGGCCAACGTCCTGACTTTC. Amino acid sequence: CASRSPGHRSGANVLTF.

V gene TRBV7-3 combines with J gene TRBJ2-1; TRBD2 aligns across 10 bases. The CDR3 is 16 amino acids. Germline-derived CDR1 and CDR2 are SGHTA and FQGTGA. The V and J ends lost 0 bases and 9 bases, in that order; junction bases with no gene match: 8. CDR3 bases: TGTGCCAGCAGCTTAACGGCTAGCGGGAGTTCTACTGAGCAGTTCTTC. It encodes CASSLTASGSSTEQFF.

The rearrangement joins TRBV11-2 to TRBJ2-5; 8 positions agree with TRBD2. The CDR3 extends over 12 amino acids. Per the germline V gene, CDR1 is SGHAT and CDR2 is FQNNGV. Trimming cost V 5 bases and J 7 bases; bases outside gene matches: 3. CDR3 amino acids: CASSRRGGTQYF. CDR3 DNA sequence: TGTGCCAGCAGCCGCCGGGGGGGGACCCAGTACTTC.